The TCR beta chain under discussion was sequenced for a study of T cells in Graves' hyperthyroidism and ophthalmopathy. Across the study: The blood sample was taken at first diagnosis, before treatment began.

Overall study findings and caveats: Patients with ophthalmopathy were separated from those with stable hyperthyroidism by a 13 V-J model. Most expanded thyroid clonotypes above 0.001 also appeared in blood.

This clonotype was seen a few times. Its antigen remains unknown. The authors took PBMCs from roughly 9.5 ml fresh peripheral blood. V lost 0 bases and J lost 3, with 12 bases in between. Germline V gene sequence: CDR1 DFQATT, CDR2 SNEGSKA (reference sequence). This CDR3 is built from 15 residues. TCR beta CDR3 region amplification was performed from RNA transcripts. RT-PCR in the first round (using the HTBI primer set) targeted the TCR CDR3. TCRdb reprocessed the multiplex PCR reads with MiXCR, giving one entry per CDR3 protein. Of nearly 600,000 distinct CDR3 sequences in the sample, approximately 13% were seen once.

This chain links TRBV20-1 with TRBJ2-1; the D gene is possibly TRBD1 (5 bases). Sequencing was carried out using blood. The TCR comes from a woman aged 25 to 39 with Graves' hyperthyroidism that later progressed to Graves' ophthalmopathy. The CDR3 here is CSARDLSRDYNEQFF. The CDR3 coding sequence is TGCAGTGCTAGAGATCTCAGCAGGGACTACAATGAGCAGTTCTTC.